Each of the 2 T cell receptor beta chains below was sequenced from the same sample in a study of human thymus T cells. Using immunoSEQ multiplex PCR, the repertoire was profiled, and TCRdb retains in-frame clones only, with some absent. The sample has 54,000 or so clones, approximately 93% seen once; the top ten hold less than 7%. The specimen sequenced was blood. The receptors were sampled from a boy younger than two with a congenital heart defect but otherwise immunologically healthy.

The CDR3 DNA sequence: TGTGCCAGCAGCTGGGGAGCCCGTACTAGCGGATACACAGATACGCAGTATTTT. As protein: CASSWGARTSGYTDTQYF. V and J are TRBV7-9 and TRBJ2-3; 8 bases line up with TRBD2. Trimming removed 4 bases from V and 2 bases from J; junction bases left unmatched: 14. The CDR3 runs 18 residues. The V gene's germline CDR1 is SEHNR and CDR2 FQNEAQ (reference sequence).

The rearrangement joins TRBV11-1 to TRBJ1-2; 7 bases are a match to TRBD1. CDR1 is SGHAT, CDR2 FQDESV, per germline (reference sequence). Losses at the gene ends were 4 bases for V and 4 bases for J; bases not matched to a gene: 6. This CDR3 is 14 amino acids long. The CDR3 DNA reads TGTGCCAGCAGCTCCCGGACAGGCCCCTATGGCTACACCTTC. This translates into CASSSRTGPYGYTF.